The next 8 T cell receptor beta chains were all read from a single sample in a study of cytomegalovirus exposure and HLA in healthy donors. Both 60 Vbeta primers and 13 Jbeta primers went into the PCR. Assay: immunoSEQ multiplex PCR; the TCRdb copy retains only in-frame clones and omits some. The sample includes 150,000 to 200,000 clones, 80% of them seen just once. The sample consisted of PBMCs. These TCRs come from a man aged 18 to 29 in good health and CMV-seropositive.

The CDR3 sequence: CASSVVGDPNTEAFF. The CDR3 nucleotides are TGTGCCAGCAGCGTAGTAGGGGATCCCAACACTGAAGCTTTCTTT. The chain has TRBV9 and TRBJ1-1; D perhaps matches TRBD1 (5 bases). CDR1 and CDR2 (germline): SGDLS, YYNGEE. V was cut by 0 bases and J by 2 bases, with 11 bases left in between. CDR3 size: 15 residues.

This chain joins TRBV30 and TRBJ2-3; no firm D call. Trimming stripped 0 bases from V and 1 base from J, with 5 bases between. Germline assignment: CDR1 GTSNPN and CDR2 SVGIG (reference sequence). CDR3 length: 13 residues. This CDR3 is CAWSVGGTDTQYF. CDR3 bases: TGTGCCTGGAGTGTAGGAGGCACAGATACGCAGTATTTT.

The rearrangement joins TRBV19 to TRBJ1-1, with D hard to call. CDR1 is LNHDA, CDR2 SQIVND, per germline (reference sequence). The CDR3 totals 13 residues. Trimming removed 1 base at V and 8 bases at J, with 11 bases between. DNA of the CDR3: TGTGCCAGTAGTATAGGAGAGGGATTCGAAGCTTTCTTT. This translates into CASSIGEGFEAFF.

The rearrangement links TRBV25-1 to TRBJ2-6; D gene unclear. CDR3 length: 17 residues. Trimming shortened V by 2 bases and J by 0 bases, and 11 bases separated the two germline ends. Germline V lookup: CDR1 MGHDK, CDR2 SYGVNS. CDR3 sequence (DNA): TGTGCCAGCAGTGAAGGGCGCCAACGCTCTGGGGCCAACGTCCTGACTTTC. This translates into CASSEGRQRSGANVLTF.

This clone was seen only a few times. This chain joins TRBV2 and TRBJ2-5; no reliable D call. V dropped 6 bases and J dropped 5 bases, with 10 bases sitting between them. The CDR3 is 12 amino acids. Germline CDR1 reads SNHLY; CDR2 reads FYNNEI. The chain's CDR3 is CASRLVMETQYF. The CDR3 region has the DNA TGTGCCAGCAGACTTGTAATGGAGACCCAGTACTTC.

The V gene is TRBV5-4, the J gene TRBJ2-1; TRBD1 matches at 9 bases. The germline CDR1 and CDR2 sequences are SGHNT and YYREEE (reference sequence). V shed 4 bases and J 6 bases; nucleotides not matched to a gene: 11. CDR3 size: 16 residues. The CDR3, as DNA: TGTGCCAGCAGCCGGGGGACAGGGAGGGAGGTCAATGAGCAGTTCTTC. Translation: CASSRGTGREVNEQFF.

This rearrangement joins TRBV29-1 to TRBJ1-4, with D perhaps TRBD1 (5 bases). The CDR3 covers 13 residues. V was shortened by 3 bases and J by 8 bases, with 13 bases between the two germline ends. The germline V gene has CDR1 SQVTM and CDR2 ANQGSEA. CDR3 DNA: TGCAGCGTTGACTTCGGGGGTGACGAAAAACTGTTTTTT. It is translated as CSVDFGGDEKLFF.

The CDR3 loop is CATSSPGQGVTEAFF. CDR3 in DNA: TGTGCCACCTCTAGTCCAGGACAGGGAGTCACTGAAGCTTTCTTT. This chain joins TRBV15 and TRBJ1-1; 8 bases are a match to TRBD1. The CDR3 covers 15 residues. The trim removed 8 bases at V and 4 bases at J, leaving 12 bases unmatched. Looked up from germline, CDR1 is LNHNV and CDR2 is YYDKDF (reference sequence).